Included here is one T cell receptor (beta chain) sequence, with context. What it binds is unknown. The ends lost 3 bases at V and 6 bases at J; junction bases unmatched: 5. The length of the CDR3 is 16 residues. Germline CDR1 is KGHSH and CDR2 is LQKENI. This sample was taken from a study of a mutant IDH1 vaccine in newly diagnosed glioma. Time point given: week 5, during vaccination. With topical imiquimod, each dose of the vaccine consisted of 300 ug of mutant IDH1 20-mer peptide. Clones were read by immunoSEQ multiplex PCR, and TCRdb kept only the in-frame ones, dropping some. Of tens of thousands of clones in the sample, roughly nine tenths are singletons; the top ten hold under 0.7%.

This clonotype was obtained from a woman in her forties or fifties with glioma. Specimen: PBMCs, collected from a glioma patient whose treatment included an IDH1 peptide vaccine. The genes are TRBV18 and TRBJ2-3; 14 bases map to TRBD2. The CDR3 is CASSPGGLAGADTQYF. In nucleotides, the CDR3 is TGTGCCAGCTCACCGGGGGGACTAGCGGGAGCCGATACGCAGTATTTT. Looking up the rest from reference TRBV18 and TRBJ2-3 gives the full variable domain: NAGVMQNPRHLVRRRGQEARLRCSPMKGHSHVYWYRQLPEEGLKFMVYLQKENIIDESGMPKERFSAEFPKEGPSILRIQQVVRGDSAAYFCASSPGGLAGADTQYFGPGTRLTVL.